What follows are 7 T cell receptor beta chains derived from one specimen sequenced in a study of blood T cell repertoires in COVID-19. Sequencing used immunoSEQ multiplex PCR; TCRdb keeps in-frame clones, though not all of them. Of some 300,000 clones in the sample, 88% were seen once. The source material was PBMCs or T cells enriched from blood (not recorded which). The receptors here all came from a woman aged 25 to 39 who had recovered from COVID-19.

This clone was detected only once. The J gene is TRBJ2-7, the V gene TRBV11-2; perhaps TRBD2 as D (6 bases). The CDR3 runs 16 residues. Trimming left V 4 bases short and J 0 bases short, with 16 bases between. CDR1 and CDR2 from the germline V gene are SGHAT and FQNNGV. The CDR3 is CASSSLGGRSSYEQYF. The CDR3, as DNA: TGTGCCAGCAGCTCTCTCGGGGGAAGGAGCTCCTACGAGCAGTACTTC.

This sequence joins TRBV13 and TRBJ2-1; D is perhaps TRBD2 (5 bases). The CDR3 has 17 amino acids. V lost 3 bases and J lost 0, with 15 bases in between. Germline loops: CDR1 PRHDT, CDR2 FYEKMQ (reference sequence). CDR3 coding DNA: TGTGCCAGCAGCTTGGGTGAGCGGCCGAGCTCCTACAATGAGCAGTTCTTC. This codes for CASSLGERPSSYNEQFF.

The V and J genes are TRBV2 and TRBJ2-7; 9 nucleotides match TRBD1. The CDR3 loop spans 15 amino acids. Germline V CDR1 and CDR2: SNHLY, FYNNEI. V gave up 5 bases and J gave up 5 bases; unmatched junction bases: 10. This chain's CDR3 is CASSRTGTGSHEQYF. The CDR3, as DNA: TGTGCCAGCAGTCGGACCGGGACAGGGTCCCACGAGCAGTACTTC.

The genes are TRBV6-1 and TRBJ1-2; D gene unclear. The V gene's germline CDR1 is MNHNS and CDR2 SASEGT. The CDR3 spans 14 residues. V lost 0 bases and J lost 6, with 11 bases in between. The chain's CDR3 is CASSEASGWDGYTF. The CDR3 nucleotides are TGTGCCAGCAGTGAAGCGAGCGGGTGGGATGGCTACACCTTC.

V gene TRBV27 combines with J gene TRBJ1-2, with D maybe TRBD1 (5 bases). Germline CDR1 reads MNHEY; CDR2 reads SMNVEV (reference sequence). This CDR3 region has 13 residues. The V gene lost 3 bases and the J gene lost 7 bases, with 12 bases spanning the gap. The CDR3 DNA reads TGTGCCAGCAGTTTGGGGCGTACTTCTGGCTACACCTTC. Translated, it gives CASSLGRTSGYTF.

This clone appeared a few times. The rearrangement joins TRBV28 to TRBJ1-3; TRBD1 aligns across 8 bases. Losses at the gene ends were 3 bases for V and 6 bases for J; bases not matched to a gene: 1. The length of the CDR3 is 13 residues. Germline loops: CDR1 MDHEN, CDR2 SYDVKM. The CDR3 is CASSFQGANTIYF. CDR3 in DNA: TGTGCCAGCAGTTTTCAGGGGGCAAACACCATATATTTT.

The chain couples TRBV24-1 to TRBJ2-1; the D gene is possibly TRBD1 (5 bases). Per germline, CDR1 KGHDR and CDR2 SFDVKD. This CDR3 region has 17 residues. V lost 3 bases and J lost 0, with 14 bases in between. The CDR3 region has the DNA TGTGCCACCAGTGATCCCCAAGGGGTTCCCTCCTACAATGAGCAGTTCTTC. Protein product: CATSDPQGVPSYNEQFF.